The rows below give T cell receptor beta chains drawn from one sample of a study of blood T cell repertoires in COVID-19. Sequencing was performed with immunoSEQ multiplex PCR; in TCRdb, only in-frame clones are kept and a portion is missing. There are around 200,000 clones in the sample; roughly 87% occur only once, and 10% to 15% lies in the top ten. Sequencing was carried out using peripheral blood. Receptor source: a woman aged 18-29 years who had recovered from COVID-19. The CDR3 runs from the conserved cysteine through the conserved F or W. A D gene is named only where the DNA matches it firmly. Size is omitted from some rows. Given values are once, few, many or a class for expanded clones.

CDR3nt: TGTGCCAGCAGTGAAGGGCGGACCTACGAGCAGTACTTC
CDR3aa: CASSEGRTYEQYF
abundance: -
v_gene: TRBV6-1
j_gene: TRBJ2-7
d_gene: -

CDR3nt: TGTGCCAGCTCACCACCTGGGTCCAGAGGCTATGGCTACACCTTC
CDR3aa: CASSPPGSRGYGYTF
abundance: -
v_gene: TRBV18
j_gene: TRBJ1-2
d_gene: -

CDR3nt: TGTGCCAGCAGCCCCTGGACAGGGGGCGAGCAGTACTTC
CDR3aa: CASSPWTGGEQYF
abundance: -
v_gene: TRBV14
j_gene: TRBJ2-7
d_gene: TRBD1

CDR3nt: TGTGCCAGCAGCGTTAGCGGGAGCAAGAATGAGCAGTTCTTC
CDR3aa: CASSVSGSKNEQFF
abundance: once
v_gene: TRBV7-9
j_gene: TRBJ2-1
d_gene: TRBD2

CDR3nt: TGTGCCTGGAGTGTAACGGTCTCAACTAATGAAAAACTGTTTTTT
CDR3aa: CAWSVTVSTNEKLFF
abundance: -
v_gene: TRBV30
j_gene: TRBJ1-4
d_gene: -

CDR3nt: TGCGCCAGCAGCCCCACAGGGGGCGACAATCAGCCCCAGCATTTT
CDR3aa: CASSPTGGDNQPQHF
abundance: -
v_gene: TRBV5-1
j_gene: TRBJ1-5
d_gene: TRBD1

CDR3nt: TGTGCCAGCAGCCTACTAGCGGTCCACGAGCAGTACTTC
CDR3aa: CASSLLAVHEQYF
abundance: -
v_gene: TRBV3-1/TRBV3-2
j_gene: TRBJ2-7
d_gene: TRBD2

CDR3nt: TGTGCCAGCTCACTACTATCGCCCTCGACAGGGACACCTAACGAGCAGTACTTC
CDR3aa: CASSLLSPSTGTPNEQYF
abundance: -
v_gene: TRBV18
j_gene: TRBJ2-7
d_gene: TRBD1

CDR3nt: TGTGCCTGGAGTGTACTGGGGGGAACAGATACGCAGTATTTT
CDR3aa: CAWSVLGGTDTQYF
abundance: once
v_gene: TRBV30
j_gene: TRBJ2-3
d_gene: -

CDR3nt: TGCGCCAGCAACCCCCTAGCGGGAGTATCCTACAATGAGCAGTTCTTC
CDR3aa: CASNPLAGVSYNEQFF
abundance: -
v_gene: TRBV5-1
j_gene: TRBJ2-1
d_gene: TRBD2

CDR3nt: TGCGCCAGCAGCCAAGGATCCAGCGGCTCCTACAATGAGCAGTTCTTC
CDR3aa: CASSQGSSGSYNEQFF
abundance: -
v_gene: TRBV4-1
j_gene: TRBJ2-1
d_gene: -

CDR3nt: TGCGCCAGCATCGGGACTAGCGGGACTTTAGACACCGGGGAGCTGTTTTTT
CDR3aa: CASIGTSGTLDTGELFF
abundance: -
v_gene: TRBV5-1
j_gene: TRBJ2-2
d_gene: TRBD2

CDR3nt: TGTGCCAGCAGCTTACAGGGTTACAATGAGCAGTTCTTC
CDR3aa: CASSLQGYNEQFF
abundance: -
v_gene: TRBV11-3
j_gene: TRBJ2-1
d_gene: -

CDR3nt: TGTGCCAGCAGCTTTGGTGCCCTCGGGGATGAGCAGTTCTTC
CDR3aa: CASSFGALGDEQFF
abundance: -
v_gene: TRBV5-6
j_gene: TRBJ2-1
d_gene: -

CDR3nt: TGTGCCAGCGCGTTGTGGCAGGGCCCCTACACCTTC
CDR3aa: CASALWQGPYTF
abundance: -
v_gene: TRBV2
j_gene: TRBJ1-2
d_gene: -

CDR3nt: TGTGCCAGCAGCTCACGGAGGGACAGGGGAAATGGTGGCTACACCTTC
CDR3aa: CASSSRRDRGNGGYTF
abundance: -
v_gene: TRBV11-2
j_gene: TRBJ1-2
d_gene: TRBD1

CDR3nt: TGCGCCAGCAGCCAAGATTCCCTTGGACAGGGGGCCTACGAGCAGTACTTC
CDR3aa: CASSQDSLGQGAYEQYF
abundance: -
v_gene: TRBV4-3
j_gene: TRBJ2-7
d_gene: TRBD1

CDR3nt: TGTGCCAGCAGTATTTTAGCGGTTCCCTACAATGAGCAGTTCTTC
CDR3aa: CASSILAVPYNEQFF
abundance: -
v_gene: TRBV6-4
j_gene: TRBJ2-1
d_gene: -

CDR3nt: TGTGCCAGCACCGGGTTGAGCACAGATACGCAGTATTTT
CDR3aa: CASTGLSTDTQYF
abundance: -
v_gene: TRBV2
j_gene: TRBJ2-3
d_gene: -

CDR3nt: TGTGCCAGCAGCGCGAGGGACAGCTCTAACTATGGCTACACCTTC
CDR3aa: CASSARDSSNYGYTF
abundance: -
v_gene: TRBV7-6
j_gene: TRBJ1-2
d_gene: TRBD1

CDR3nt: TGTGCCAGCAGCTTGGCCAGCAGGGGTTGGAGGAACACTGAAGCTTTCTTT
CDR3aa: CASSLASRGWRNTEAFF
abundance: -
v_gene: TRBV5-6
j_gene: TRBJ1-1
d_gene: -

CDR3nt: TGCGCCAGCAGCCAGGGCGCGGGGCGTAATCAGCCCCAGCATTTT
CDR3aa: CASSQGAGRNQPQHF
abundance: -
v_gene: TRBV4-3
j_gene: TRBJ1-5
d_gene: -

CDR3nt: TGTGCCAGCAGCTCTCTTGACATAATGAACACTGAAGCTTTCTTT
CDR3aa: CASSSLDIMNTEAFF
abundance: once
v_gene: TRBV5-5
j_gene: TRBJ1-1
d_gene: -

CDR3nt: TGTGCCAGCAGTTACGCCCTAGCCTCCTACGAGCAGTACTTC
CDR3aa: CASSYALASYEQYF
abundance: -
v_gene: TRBV6-2/TRBV6-3
j_gene: TRBJ2-7
d_gene: -

CDR3nt: TGTGCCAGCAGTGAACTTGCAGGGGCCGTCAATTCACCCCTCCACTTT
CDR3aa: CASSELAGAVNSPLHF
abundance: -
v_gene: TRBV2
j_gene: TRBJ1-6
d_gene: -

CDR3nt: TGCGCCAGCAGCCAAGATTCGGGGGGGGACACCGGGGAGCTGTTTTTT
CDR3aa: CASSQDSGGDTGELFF
abundance: -
v_gene: TRBV4-3
j_gene: TRBJ2-2
d_gene: TRBD2

CDR3nt: TGTGCCACCAGCAGCCCGGACAGGGGTCGTGGCTACACCTTC
CDR3aa: CATSSPDRGRGYTF
abundance: -
v_gene: TRBV15
j_gene: TRBJ1-2
d_gene: TRBD1

CDR3nt: TGTGCCAGTAGTATCGAGAGGGGGGGTTCACCCCTCCACTTT
CDR3aa: CASSIERGGSPLHF
abundance: -
v_gene: TRBV19
j_gene: TRBJ1-6
d_gene: -

CDR3nt: TGTGCCAGCAGTTGGCCCCTGGGCTACACCTTC
CDR3aa: CASSWPLGYTF
abundance: once
v_gene: TRBV6-2/TRBV6-3
j_gene: TRBJ1-2
d_gene: -